This T cell receptor (beta chain) originates from a study of technical replicates of blood from a few donors. Data came from immunoSEQ multiplex PCR; TCRdb stores just in-frame clones and leaves some out. The sample includes about 100,000 clones, roughly 94% of them seen just once. Input material: T cells isolated from PBMCs. This TCR was sampled from a human donor in good health.

CDR3 in amino acids: CASSRRTGENTEAFF. The CDR3 bases are TGTGCCAGCAGTCGCCGGACAGGAGAGAACACTGAAGCTTTCTTT. The gene calls are TRBV6-1 and TRBJ1-1; TRBD1 matches 7 bases. The germline V gene encodes CDR1 MNHNS and CDR2 SASEGT. This CDR3 is 15 amino acids long. V lost 5 bases, J lost 1 base, and 7 bases stayed unmatched.